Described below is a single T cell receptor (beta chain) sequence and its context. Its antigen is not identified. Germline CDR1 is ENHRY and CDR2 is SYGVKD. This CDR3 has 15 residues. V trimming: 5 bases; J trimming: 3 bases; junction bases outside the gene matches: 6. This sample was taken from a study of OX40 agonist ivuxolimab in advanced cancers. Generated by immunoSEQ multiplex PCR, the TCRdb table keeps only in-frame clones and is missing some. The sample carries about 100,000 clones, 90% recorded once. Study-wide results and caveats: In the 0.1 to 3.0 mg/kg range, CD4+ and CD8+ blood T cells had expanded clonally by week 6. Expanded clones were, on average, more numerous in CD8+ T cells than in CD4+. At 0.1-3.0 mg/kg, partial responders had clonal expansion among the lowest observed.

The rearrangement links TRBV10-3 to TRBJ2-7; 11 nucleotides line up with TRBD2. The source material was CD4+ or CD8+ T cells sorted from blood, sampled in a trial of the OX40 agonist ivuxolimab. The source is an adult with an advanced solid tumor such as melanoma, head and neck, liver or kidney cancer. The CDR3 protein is CAISPSGTSGYEQYF. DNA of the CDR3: TGTGCCATCAGTCCCTCCGGGACTAGCGGCTACGAGCAGTACTTC.